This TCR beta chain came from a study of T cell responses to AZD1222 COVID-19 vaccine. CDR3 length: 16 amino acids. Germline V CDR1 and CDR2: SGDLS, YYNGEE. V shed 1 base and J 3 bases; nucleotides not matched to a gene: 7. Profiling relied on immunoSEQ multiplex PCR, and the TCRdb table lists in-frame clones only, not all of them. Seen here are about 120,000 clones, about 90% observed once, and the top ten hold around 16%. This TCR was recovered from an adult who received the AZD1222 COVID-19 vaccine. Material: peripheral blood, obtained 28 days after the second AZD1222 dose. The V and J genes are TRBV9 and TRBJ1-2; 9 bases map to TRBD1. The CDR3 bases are TGTGCCAGCAGCGTATCTGCGGACAGGGGCGACTATGGCTACACCTTC. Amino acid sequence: CASSVSADRGDYGYTF.